Below are 18 T cell receptor beta chains sequenced from a single sample in a study of CD4 and CD8 cells across lung adenocarcinoma regions. From the PCR reads, TCRdb called clonotypes with MiXCR, one entry per CDR3 protein. Seen here are 16,000 or so distinct CDR3 sequences, roughly half observed once, and the top ten hold roughly 60%. Input material: CD8+ T cells from the center of a lung tumor. These receptors were collected from a female donor with lung adenocarcinoma. The CD4 and CD8 labels of this study may be unreliable.

The rearrangement links TRBV6-1 to TRBJ2-4; 7 bases are a match to TRBD1. Per the germline V gene, CDR1 is MNHNS and CDR2 is SASEGT. V was pared by 5 bases and J by 0 bases, with 7 bases of the junction left unmatched. The CDR3 contains 16 residues. Written as DNA, the CDR3 is TGTGCCAGCAGTACCCCGGGACAGATAGCCAAAAACATTCAGTACTTC. This encodes CASSTPGQIAKNIQYF.

V gene TRBV10-1 combines with J gene TRBJ1-1, with unresolved D. CDR1 is WNHNN, CDR2 SYGVQD, per germline (reference sequence). This CDR3 region has 16 residues. The V gene lost 0 bases and the J gene lost 1 base, with 12 bases spanning the gap. This chain's CDR3 is CASSESTQRGNTEAFF. Written as DNA, the CDR3 is TGCGCCAGCAGTGAGTCGACGCAGCGGGGGAACACTGAAGCTTTCTTT.

CDR3 nucleotides: TGTGGCAGGGGGCGAGGGGGATCAGACAAAAAGATCCAGTACTTC. Protein product: CGRGRGGSDKKIQYF. This chain joins TRBV6-1 and TRBJ2-5, with 8 bases lining up with TRBD1. CDR3 size: 15 residues. CDR1 and CDR2 from the germline V gene are MNHNS and SASEGT.

This chain connects TRBV6-5 to TRBJ1-3; 8 positions agree with TRBD1. Germline CDR1 reads MNHEY; CDR2 reads SVGAGI. J lost 1 base, V lost 0 bases, and 5 bases had no gene match. CDR3 length: 17 amino acids. The DNA for the CDR3 is TGTGCCAGCAGTTACTCTACAGGGGGTAGTTCTGGAAACACCATATATTTT. Protein product: CASSYSTGGSSGNTIYF.

The gene calls are TRBV23-1 and TRBJ2-5; weak D call: TRBD1 (6 bases). The assigned J gene may be wrong: the sequence end matches TRBJ2-7 better. TRBV23-1 falls under the ORF class, with uncertain function. The CDR3 covers 18 residues. Written as DNA, the CDR3 is TGCGCCAGCAGTCAATCCCCCCTGGAACAGGGCTGGGGGTACGAGCAGTACTTC. Translated: CASSQSPLEQGWGYEQYF.

Ten or more counts support this clonotype. CDR3 in amino acids: CASSLLFSRPYNEQFF. The CDR3 DNA sequence: TGTGCCAGCAGCTTACTCTTCAGTCGCCCCTACAATGAGCAGTTCTTC. The J gene is TRBJ2-1, the V gene TRBV7-8; D unclear. V gave up 2 bases and J gave up 2 bases, with 13 bases separating them. The length of the CDR3 is 16 residues. Germline lookup yields CDR1 SGHVS and CDR2 FQNEAQ. The full variable domain, in which reference TRBV7-8 and TRBJ2-1 provide the parts outside the CDR3, is GAGVSQSPRYKVAKRGQDVALRCDPISGHVSLFWYQQALGQGPEFLTYFQNEAQLDKSGLPSDRFFAERPEGSVSTLKIQRTQQEDSAVYLCASSLLFSRPYNEQFFGPGTRLTVL.

In this sample, this clonotype turned up once. This chain links TRBV25-1 with TRBJ2-4, with 8 bases aligning to TRBD2. Germline V lookup: CDR1 MGHDK, CDR2 SYGVNS. The CDR3 covers 16 residues. Losses at the gene ends were 1 base for V and 13 bases for J; bases not matched to a gene: 15. The DNA of the CDR3 is TGTGCCAGCAGTGAATCGGGGGCGGGGGGCAAAGATACGCAGTACTTC. This codes for CASSESGAGGKDTQYF.

Many counts were recorded for this clonotype. The rearrangement uses TRBV6-5 and TRBJ1-6, with TRBD1 matching 11 bases. CDR3 length: 17 amino acids. V dropped 4 bases and J dropped 9; count of bases not matched to a gene: 11. Per the germline V gene, CDR1 is MNHEY and CDR2 is SVGAGI. The CDR3 DNA is TGTGCCAGCAGTTTGGTAGGACAGGGGGCCGGTGGTTCACCCCTCCACTTT. This codes for CASSLVGQGAGGSPLHF.

This clonotype is a singleton in its sample. The chain is built from TRBV6-1 and TRBJ2-1; D possibly corresponds to TRBD2 (5 bases). Germline values: CDR1 MNHNS, CDR2 SASEGT. The CDR3 has 11 residues. V lost 8 bases and J lost 9, with 11 bases in between. The CDR3 DNA sequence: TGTGCCAGCTTGGAGGCAGCTGAGCAGTTCTTC. Protein sequence: CASLEAAEQFF.

This clonotype appeared many times. Relative to the germline gene, one junction end is altered; a read error may explain this. The chain combines TRBV7-7 with TRBJ2-5; TRBD1 matches at 8 bases. This CDR3 has 13 amino acids. CDR1 SSHAT and CDR2 FNYEAQ come from the germline V gene (reference sequence). In nucleotides, the CDR3 is TGTGCTAGCAGCCAGGACAGGGTAGGGACCCAGTACTTC. This codes for CASSQDRVGTQYF.

This sequence joins TRBV9 and TRBJ2-1; 8 bases line up with TRBD2. The J call may be in error: the DNA end matches TRBJ2-7 better. Germline-derived CDR1 and CDR2 are SGDLS and YYNGEE. CDR3 size: 16 residues. The CDR3 DNA sequence: TGTGCCAGCAGCCCGGGAGGTAGCGGGACGGCGAGGCGGCAGTACTTC. Its translation is CASSPGGSGTARRQYF.

This clonotype was seen many times. The chain links TRBV11-2 to TRBJ1-1; D possibly corresponds to TRBD1 (6 bases). In germline, CDR1 is SGHAT, CDR2 FQNNGV. The CDR3 runs 14 residues. V shed 1 base and J shed 2 bases, with 8 bases lying between them. The CDR3 protein is CASSLVGGNTEAFF. The CDR3 DNA sequence: TGTGCCAGCAGCTTAGTAGGGGGAAACACTGAAGCTTTCTTT.

The genes are TRBV6-5 and TRBJ2-1; TRBD2 matches 8 bases. The CDR3 extends over 16 amino acids. Germline V gene data show CDR1 as MNHEY and CDR2 as SVGAGI. With V trimmed by 0 bases and J by 3 bases, 4 bases remained unmatched. The CDR3 DNA reads as TGTGCCAGCAGTTACTCCAGCGGGAGCCTCTACAATGAGCAGTTCTTC. Protein: CASSYSSGSLYNEQFF.

In its sample, this clonotype was seen many times. The CDR3: CASSYSTHQGHEQYF. CDR3 in DNA: TGTGCCAGCAGTTACTCCACCCATCAGGGGCACGAGCAGTACTTC. The chain employs TRBV6-5 and TRBJ2-7; tentative D call: TRBD1 (6 bases). Trimming stripped 0 bases from V and 5 bases from J, with 14 bases between. There are 15 residues in the CDR3. Germline V gene sequence: CDR1 MNHEY, CDR2 SVGAGI.

The J gene is TRBJ2-2, the V gene TRBV6-5; maybe TRBD1 (6 bases). CDR3 length equals 17 residues. The V end was cut by 4 bases, the J end by 2 bases, with 17 bases between. Germline V gene lookup returns CDR1 MNHEY and CDR2 SVGAGI. CDR3 amino acids: CASSSPSGALNTGELFF. CDR3 DNA: TGTGCCAGCAGTTCTCCATCAGGGGCCCTAAACACCGGGGAGCTGTTTTTT.

The sample holds a few counts of this clonotype. V and J are TRBV4-1 and TRBJ2-2, with 11 bases identical to TRBD2. V was pared by 0 bases and J by 6 bases, with 12 bases of the junction left unmatched. CDR1 and CDR2 from the germline V gene are MGHRA and YSYEKL. The CDR3 is 19 amino acids. CDR3 coding DNA: TGCGCCAGCAGCCAAGATGAACTAGCGGGAGTTAGTGACGCCGGGGAGCTGTTTTTT. Encoded protein: CASSQDELAGVSDAGELFF.

Details on this clonotype: A junction end diverges from the germline sequence, so it may reflect a read error. The chain recombines TRBV4-2 with TRBJ2-2; tentative D call: TRBD2 (5 bases). CDR3 length equals 15 residues. Germline V CDR1 and CDR2: LGHNA, YNFKEQ. Here the CDR3 DNA reads TGTGCCAGCAGCCAAGGGGTAGCGAACACCGGGGAACTGTTTTTT. It codes for CASSQGVANTGELFF.

This chain joins TRBV6-1 and TRBJ2-1, with 9 bases identical to TRBD1. The CDR3 loop spans 15 amino acids. The germline V gene encodes CDR1 MNHNS and CDR2 SASEGT. V gave up 7 bases and J gave up 3 bases; unmatched junction bases: 7. The CDR3 DNA follows: TGTGCCAGCACAGGAAGGGGACAGGGCTACAATGAGCAGTTCTTC. Its translation is CASTGRGQGYNEQFF.